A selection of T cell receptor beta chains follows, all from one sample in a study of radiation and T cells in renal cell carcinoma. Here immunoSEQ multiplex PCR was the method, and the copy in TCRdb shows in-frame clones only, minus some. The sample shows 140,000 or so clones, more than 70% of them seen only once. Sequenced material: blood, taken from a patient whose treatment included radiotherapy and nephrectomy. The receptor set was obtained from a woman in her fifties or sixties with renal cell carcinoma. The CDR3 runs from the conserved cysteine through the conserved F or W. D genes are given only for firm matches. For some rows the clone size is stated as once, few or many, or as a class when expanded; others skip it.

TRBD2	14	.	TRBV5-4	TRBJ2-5	CASSPGGGMETQYF	TGTGCCAGCAGCCCTGGGGGGGGAATGGAGACCCAGTACTTC
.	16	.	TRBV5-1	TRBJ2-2	CASSLAQSASTGELFF	TGCGCCAGCAGCTTGGCCCAAAGTGCGAGCACCGGGGAGCTGTTTTTT
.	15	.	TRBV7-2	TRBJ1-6	CASSLNSGSDSPLHF	TGTGCCAGCAGCTTAAATTCAGGGTCGGATTCACCCCTCCACTTT
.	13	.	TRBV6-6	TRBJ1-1	CASSYGRGSEAFF	TGTGCCAGCAGTTACGGACGGGGCTCTGAAGCTTTCTTT
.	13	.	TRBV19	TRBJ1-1	CASSSSPNTEAFF	TGTGCCAGTAGTAGCAGCCCAAACACTGAAGCTTTCTTT
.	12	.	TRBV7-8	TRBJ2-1	CASSLDWVDPFF	TGTGCCAGCAGCTTAGACTGGGTGGACCCGTTCTTC
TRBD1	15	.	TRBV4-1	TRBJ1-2	CASSHLGQGRDGYTF	TGCGCCAGCAGCCACCTCGGACAGGGACGGGATGGCTACACCTTC
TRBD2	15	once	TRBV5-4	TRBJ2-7	CASSRTSGGVYEQYF	TGTGCCAGCAGCCGGACTAGCGGGGGGGTCTACGAGCAGTACTTC
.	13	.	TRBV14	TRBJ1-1	CASSRVRGTEAFF	TGTGCCAGCAGCCGAGTTCGTGGTACTGAAGCTTTCTTT
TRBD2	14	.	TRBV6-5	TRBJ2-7	CASRQSGGPYEQYF	TGTGCCAGCAGACAAAGCGGGGGGCCCTACGAGCAGTACTTC
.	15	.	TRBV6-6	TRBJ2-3	CASSWLQGRTDTQYF	TGTGCCAGCAGTTGGCTACAGGGGAGGACAGATACGCAGTATTTT
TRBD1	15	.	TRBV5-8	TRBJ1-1	CASSSRTGGRTEAFF	TGTGCCAGCAGCTCAAGGACAGGGGGCAGGACTGAAGCTTTCTTT
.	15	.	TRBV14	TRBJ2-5	CASSQRHQNGETQYF	TGTGCCAGCAGCCAACGCCACCAAAACGGGGAGACCCAGTACTTC
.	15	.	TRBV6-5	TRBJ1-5	CASKRLSYSNQPQHF	TGTGCCAGCAAACGGCTCTCGTATAGCAATCAGCCCCAGCATTTT
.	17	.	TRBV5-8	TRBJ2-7	CASSPGWGGTSSEKQYF	TGTGCCAGCAGCCCGGGTTGGGGTGGGACTTCGTCTGAAAAGCAGTACTTC
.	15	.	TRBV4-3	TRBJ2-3	CASSQDTGEGDTQYF	TGCGCCAGCAGCCAAGATACCGGGGAAGGGGATACGCAGTATTTT
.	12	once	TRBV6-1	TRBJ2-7	CASLREGNEQYF	TGTGCCAGCCTACGTGAGGGTAACGAGCAGTACTTC
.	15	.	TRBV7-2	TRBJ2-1	CASSLFPQDYNEQFF	TGTGCCAGCAGCTTATTTCCCCAGGATTACAATGAGCAGTTCTTC
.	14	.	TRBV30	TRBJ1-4	CAWDTRGTNEKLFF	TGTGCCTGGGACACCAGGGGTACTAATGAAAAACTGTTTTTT
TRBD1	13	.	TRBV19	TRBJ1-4	CATSDRANEKLFF	TGTGCCACCTCCGACAGGGCTAATGAAAAACTGTTTTTT
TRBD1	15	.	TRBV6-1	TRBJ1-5	CASSEETAGGLPQHF	TGTGCCAGCAGTGAAGAGACCGCAGGGGGATTGCCCCAGCATTTT
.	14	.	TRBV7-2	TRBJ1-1	CASTLPTGNTEAFF	TGTGCCAGCACCCTACCCACAGGGAACACTGAAGCTTTCTTT
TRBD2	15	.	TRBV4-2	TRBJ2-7	CASSQGRDYAYEQYF	TGTGCCAGCAGCCAAGGCCGGGACTACGCCTACGAGCAGTACTTC
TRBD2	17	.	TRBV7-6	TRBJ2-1	CASSLGGGDPYYNEQFF	TGTGCCAGCAGCTTAGGGGGAGGGGACCCCTACTACAATGAGCAGTTCTTC
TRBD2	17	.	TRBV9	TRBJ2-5	CASSVGVTSGGQETQYF	TGTGCCAGCAGCGTGGGTGTGACTAGCGGGGGCCAAGAGACCCAGTACTTC
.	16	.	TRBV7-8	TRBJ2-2	CASHMGPGRHTGELFF	TGTGCCAGCCACATGGGTCCGGGGAGGCACACCGGGGAGCTGTTTTTT
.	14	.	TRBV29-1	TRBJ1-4	CSVGQGGLNEKLFF	TGCAGCGTTGGCCAGGGAGGACTGAATGAAAAACTGTTTTTT
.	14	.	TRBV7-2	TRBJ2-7	CASSLEGKTYEQYF	TGTGCCAGCAGCTTAGAAGGGAAAACCTACGAGCAGTACTTC
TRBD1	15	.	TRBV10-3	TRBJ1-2	CAISESDRGRDGYTF	TGTGCCATCAGTGAGTCGGACAGGGGGAGGGATGGCTACACCTTC
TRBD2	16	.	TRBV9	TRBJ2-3	CASSPLTSGALDTQYF	TGTGCCAGCAGCCCCTTGACTAGCGGGGCGCTAGATACGCAGTATTTT
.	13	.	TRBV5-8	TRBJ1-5	CASSLTRDQPQHF	TGTGCCAGCAGCTTAACCAGGGATCAGCCCCAGCATTTT
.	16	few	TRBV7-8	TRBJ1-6	CASSRTPGPGMSPLHF	TGTGCCAGCAGTCGAACCCCGGGGCCTGGGATGTCACCCCTCCACTTT
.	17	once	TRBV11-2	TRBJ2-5	CASSLGRGGNVQETQYF	TGTGCCAGCAGCTTAGGGAGGGGCGGCAATGTCCAAGAGACCCAGTACTTC
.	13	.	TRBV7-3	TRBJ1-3	CASSQGPGNTIYF	TGTGCCAGCAGCCAGGGACCTGGAAACACCATATATTTT
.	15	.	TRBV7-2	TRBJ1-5	CASSLQGYSNQPQHF	TGTGCCAGCAGCTTACAGGGGTATAGCAATCAGCCCCAGCATTTT
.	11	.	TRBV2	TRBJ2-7	CASSRFYEQYF	TGTGCCAGCAGCAGATTCTACGAGCAGTACTTC
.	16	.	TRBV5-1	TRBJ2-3	CASSPRATGSTDTQYF	TGCGCCAGCAGCCCTCGGGCAACAGGGAGCACAGATACGCAGTATTTT
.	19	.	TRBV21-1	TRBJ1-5	CASSKEFLRDRGSNQPQHF	TGTGCCAGCAGCAAAGAGTTTCTCCGGGACAGGGGTAGCAATCAGCCCCAGCATTTT
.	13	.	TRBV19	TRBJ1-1	CASSPSTPAIAFF	TGTGCCAGTAGTCCCAGTACCCCGGCTATAGCTTTCTTT
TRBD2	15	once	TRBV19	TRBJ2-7	CASSISPSGAYEQYF	TGTGCCAGTAGTATTTCTCCTAGCGGGGCCTACGAGCAGTACTTC
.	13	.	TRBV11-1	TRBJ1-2	CASSIGPIGGYTF	TGTGCCAGCAGCATCGGCCCGATAGGAGGCTACACCTTC
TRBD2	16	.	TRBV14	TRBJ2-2	CASSRLSGANTGELFF	TGTGCCAGCAGCCGTTTAAGCGGGGCCAACACCGGGGAGCTGTTTTTT
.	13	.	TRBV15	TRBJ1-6	CATSSGVNSPLHF	TGTGCCACCAGCTCAGGGGTTAATTCACCCCTCCACTTT
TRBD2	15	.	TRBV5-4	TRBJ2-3	CASSLDGGATDTQYF	TGTGCCAGCAGCTTGGACGGGGGGGCCACAGATACGCAGTATTTT